This TCR beta chain was profiled in a study of prognosis after radiotherapy for stage I lung cancer. Study context: Patients (more than 12 men, five or six women) were aged roughly 50 to 85, median approximately 77 years.

Remarks on this clonotype: What it recognizes is unknown.

Two-round multiplex PCR amplified TCR beta CDR3 from genomic DNA. Initially, in first-round PCR, primers specific to each TRBV and TRBJ gene were used. TCRdb used MiXCR to reprocess the multiplex PCR reads, holding one entry per CDR3 protein. The table shows about 12,000 distinct CDR3 sequences, with roughly 52% occurring only once. The blood draw at each of two time points yielded roughly 6 milliliters of peripheral blood. Notes on the study in general: Patients developing distant metastases showed lower Shannon entropy after stereotactic body radiation therapy.

The V end was cut by 5 bases, the J end by 8 bases, with 19 bases between. The CDR3 contains 15 residues. The V gene's germline CDR1 is SGHNT and CDR2 YENEEA. The sample consisted of PBMCs, taken before or after stereotactic body radiation therapy (not recorded which). The gene calls are TRBV11-3 and TRBJ2-1, with D tentatively TRBD2 (5 bases). The sequence came from a donor aged 50 or older with non-small cell lung cancer. The CDR3 DNA sequence: TGTGCCAGCAGCCGCGACGCTCTGAGGGTTGATGAGCAGTTCTTC. Translating gives CASSRDALRVDEQFF.